The entry below describes one TCR beta chain. Its antigen is as yet unknown. This CDR3 has 15 amino acids. Germline CDR1 reads SGDLS; CDR2 reads YYNGEE. The V segment lost 4 bases and the J segment 4 bases; nucleotides outside the gene matches: 7. The PCR contained 60 Vbeta and 13 Jbeta primers. Method: immunoSEQ multiplex PCR; TCRdb's copy keeps in-frame clones and lacks some. The data hold some 130,000 clones, with about 80% observed a single time. These data come from a study of cytomegalovirus exposure and HLA in healthy donors. Study overall: Approximately 85 million unique TCRs from HLA-typed donors were held in an early data release. Among several hundred genotyped donors, about 80% fell in the Caucasian-associated ancestry cluster. Study-wide results and caveats: Associated with cytomegalovirus, according to the listing, were 164 TCR beta chains.

Material: PBMCs. The receptor was isolated from a man aged 35 to 55 in good health and CMV-seropositive. The chain recombines TRBV9 with TRBJ1-5; 8 bases align to TRBD1. The CDR3 loop is CASSRDRGPNQPQHF. DNA of the CDR3: TGTGCCAGCAGCCGAGACAGGGGCCCAAATCAGCCCCAGCATTTT.